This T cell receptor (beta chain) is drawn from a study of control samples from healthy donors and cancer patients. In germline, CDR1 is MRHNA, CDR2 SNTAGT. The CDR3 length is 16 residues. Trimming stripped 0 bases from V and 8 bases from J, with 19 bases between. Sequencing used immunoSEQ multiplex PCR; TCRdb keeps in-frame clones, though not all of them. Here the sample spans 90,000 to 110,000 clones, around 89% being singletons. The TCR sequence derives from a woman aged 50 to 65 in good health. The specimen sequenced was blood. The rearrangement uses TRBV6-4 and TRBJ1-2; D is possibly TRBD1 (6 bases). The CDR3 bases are TGTGCCAGCAGTGACTCGATAGTCCCGGGGGCGGGCGGCTACACCTTC. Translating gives CASSDSIVPGAGGYTF.